This TCR beta chain was obtained from a study of blood T cell repertoires in COVID-19. In germline, CDR1 is LNHDA, CDR2 SQIVND (reference sequence). CDR3 length: 13 residues. With 2 bases removed from V and 5 bases from J, the gap between germline ends came to 6 bases. TCRdb's table, derived via immunoSEQ multiplex PCR, lists solely in-frame clones and lacks some. There are 120,000 to 150,000 clones in the sample; about 87% occur only once, and about 5.8% lies in the top ten. Material: peripheral blood. This TCR came from a human donor in a cohort sampled during active COVID-19. The chain has TRBV19 and TRBJ1-4; the D is unclear. As DNA, the CDR3 is TGTGCCAGTAGTATACCGAGAAATGAAAAACTGTTTTTT. It specifies CASSIPRNEKLFF. Using reference TRBV19 and TRBJ1-4 for the parts outside the CDR3, the full variable domain is DGGITQSPKYLFRKEGQNVTLSCEQNLNHDAMYWYRQDPGQGLRLIYYSQIVNDFQKGDIAEGYSVSREKKESFPLTVTSAQKNPTAFYLCASSIPRNEKLFFGSGTQLSVL.